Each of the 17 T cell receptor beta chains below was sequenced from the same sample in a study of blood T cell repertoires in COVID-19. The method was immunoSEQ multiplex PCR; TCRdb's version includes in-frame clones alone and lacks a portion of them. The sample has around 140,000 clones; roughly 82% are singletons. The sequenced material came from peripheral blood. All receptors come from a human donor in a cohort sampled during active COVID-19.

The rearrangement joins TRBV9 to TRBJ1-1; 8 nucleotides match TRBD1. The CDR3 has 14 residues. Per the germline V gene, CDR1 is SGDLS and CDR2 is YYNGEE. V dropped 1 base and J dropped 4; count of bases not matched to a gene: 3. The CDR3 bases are TGTGCCAGCAGCGTACAGGGGGCGAGCACTGAAGCTTTCTTT. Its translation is CASSVQGASTEAFF. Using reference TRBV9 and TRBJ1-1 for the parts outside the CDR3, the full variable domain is DSGVTQTPKHLITATGQRVTLRCSPRSGDLSVYWYQQSLDQGLQFLIQYYNGEERAKGNILERFSAQQFPDLHSELNLSSLELGDSALYFCASSVQGASTEAFFGQGTRLTVV.

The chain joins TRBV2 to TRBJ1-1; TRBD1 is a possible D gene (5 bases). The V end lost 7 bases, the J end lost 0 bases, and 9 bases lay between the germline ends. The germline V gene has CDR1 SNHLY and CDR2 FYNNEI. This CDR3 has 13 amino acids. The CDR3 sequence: CASIQDMNTEAFF. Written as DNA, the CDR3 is TGTGCCAGCATCCAGGACATGAACACTGAAGCTTTCTTT.

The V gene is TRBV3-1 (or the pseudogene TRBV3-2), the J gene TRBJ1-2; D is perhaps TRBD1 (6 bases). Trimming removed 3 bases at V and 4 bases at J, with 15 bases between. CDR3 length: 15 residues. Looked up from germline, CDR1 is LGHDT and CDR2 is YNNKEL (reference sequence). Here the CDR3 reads CASSHSWAGAYGYTF. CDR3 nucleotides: TGTGCCAGCAGCCACAGCTGGGCAGGGGCCTATGGCTACACCTTC.

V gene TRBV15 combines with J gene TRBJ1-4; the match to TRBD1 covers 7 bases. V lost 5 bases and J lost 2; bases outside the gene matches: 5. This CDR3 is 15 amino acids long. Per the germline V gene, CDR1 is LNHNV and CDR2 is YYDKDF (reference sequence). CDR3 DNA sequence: TGTGCCACCAGCGACAGGGCGAGTACTAATGAAAAACTGTTTTTT. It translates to CATSDRASTNEKLFF.

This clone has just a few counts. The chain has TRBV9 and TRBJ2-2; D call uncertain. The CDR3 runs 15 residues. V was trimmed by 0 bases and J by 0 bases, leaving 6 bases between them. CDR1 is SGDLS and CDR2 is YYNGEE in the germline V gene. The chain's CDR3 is CASSVDSPNTGELFF. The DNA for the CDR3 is TGTGCCAGCAGCGTAGACAGCCCGAACACCGGGGAGCTGTTTTTT.

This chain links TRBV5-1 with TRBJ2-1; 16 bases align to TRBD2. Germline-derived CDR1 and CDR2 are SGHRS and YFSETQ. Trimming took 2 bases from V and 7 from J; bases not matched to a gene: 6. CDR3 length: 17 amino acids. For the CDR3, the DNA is TGCGCCAGCAGCTTATCGGGACTAGCGGGAGGGCAGAATGAGCAGTTCTTC. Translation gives CASSLSGLAGGQNEQFF. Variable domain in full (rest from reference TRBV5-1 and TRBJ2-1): KAGVTQTPRYLIKTRGQQVTLSCSPISGHRSVSWYQQTPGQGLQFLFEYFSETQRNKGNFPGRFSGRQFSNSRSEMNVSTLELGDSALYLCASSLSGLAGGQNEQFFGPGTRLTVL.

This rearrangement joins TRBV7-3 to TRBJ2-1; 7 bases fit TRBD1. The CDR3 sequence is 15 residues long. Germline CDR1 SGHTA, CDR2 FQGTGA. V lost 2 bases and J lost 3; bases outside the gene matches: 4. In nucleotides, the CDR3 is TGTGCCAGCAGCTTATCCCGACAGGGCTACAATGAGCAGTTCTTC. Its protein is CASSLSRQGYNEQFF.

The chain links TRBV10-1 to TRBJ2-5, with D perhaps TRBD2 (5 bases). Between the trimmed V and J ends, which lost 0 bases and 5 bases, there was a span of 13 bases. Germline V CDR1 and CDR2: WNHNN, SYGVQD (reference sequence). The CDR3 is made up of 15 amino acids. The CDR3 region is CASSESSGDRETQYF. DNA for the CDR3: TGCGCCAGCAGTGAGTCATCCGGGGATAGGGAGACCCAGTACTTC.

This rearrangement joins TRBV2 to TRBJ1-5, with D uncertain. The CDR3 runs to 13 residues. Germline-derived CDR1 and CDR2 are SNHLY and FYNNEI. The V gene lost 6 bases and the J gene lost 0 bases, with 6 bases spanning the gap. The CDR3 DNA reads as TGTGCCAGCAGGAGCTATAGCAATCAGCCCCAGCATTTT. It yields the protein CASRSYSNQPQHF.

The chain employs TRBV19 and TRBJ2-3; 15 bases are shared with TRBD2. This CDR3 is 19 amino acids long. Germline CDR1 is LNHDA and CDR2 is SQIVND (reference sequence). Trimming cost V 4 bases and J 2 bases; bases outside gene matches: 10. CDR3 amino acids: CASSNLGTSGGRATDTQYF. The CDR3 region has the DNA TGTGCCAGTAGTAACCTCGGGACTAGCGGGGGGAGGGCCACAGATACGCAGTATTTT.

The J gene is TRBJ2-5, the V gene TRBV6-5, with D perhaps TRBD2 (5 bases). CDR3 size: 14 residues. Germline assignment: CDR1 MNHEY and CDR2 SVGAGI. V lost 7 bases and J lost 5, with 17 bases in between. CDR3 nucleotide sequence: TGTGCCAGCAATTGGGATCGGACTGTGGAGACCCAGTACTTC. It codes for CASNWDRTVETQYF.

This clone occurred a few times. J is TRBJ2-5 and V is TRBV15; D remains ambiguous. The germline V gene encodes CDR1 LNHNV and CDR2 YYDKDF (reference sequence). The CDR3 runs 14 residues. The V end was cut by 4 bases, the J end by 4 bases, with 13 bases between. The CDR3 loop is CATSIQTRGETQYF. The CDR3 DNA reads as TGTGCCACCAGCATCCAAACCCGAGGAGAGACCCAGTACTTC.

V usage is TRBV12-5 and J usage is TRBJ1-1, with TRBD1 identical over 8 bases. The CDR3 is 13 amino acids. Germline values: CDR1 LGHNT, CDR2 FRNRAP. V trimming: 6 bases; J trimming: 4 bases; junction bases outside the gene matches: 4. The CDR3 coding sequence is TGTGCTAGTGGCCCCGGACAGGGCACTGAAGCTTTCTTT. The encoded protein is CASGPGQGTEAFF.

DNA of the CDR3: TGTGCCAGCAGTTACAGAGACAGGGGGATCGAAACCGGGGAGCTGTTTTTT. Translating gives CASSYRDRGIETGELFF. The J gene is TRBJ2-2, the V gene TRBV6-2 or TRBV6-3, with TRBD1 matching 9 bases. This CDR3 region has 17 residues. Germline lookup yields CDR1 MNHEY and CDR2 SVGEGT. V trimming: 2 bases; J trimming: 5 bases; junction bases outside the gene matches: 9.

This chain's CDR3 is CASSLFTSGGYQETQYF. CDR3 DNA: TGTGCCAGCAGTTTATTCACGAGCGGGGGGTACCAAGAGACCCAGTACTTC. This chain joins TRBV28 and TRBJ2-5, with TRBD2 identical over 9 bases. Trimming cost V 1 base and J 0 bases; bases outside gene matches: 6. This CDR3 has 17 residues. Germline-derived CDR1 and CDR2 are MDHEN and SYDVKM.

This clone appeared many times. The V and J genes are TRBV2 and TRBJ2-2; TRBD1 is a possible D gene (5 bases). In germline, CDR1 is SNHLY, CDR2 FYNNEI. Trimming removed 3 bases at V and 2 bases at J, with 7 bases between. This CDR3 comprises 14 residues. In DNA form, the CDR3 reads TGTGCCAGCAGTGACAGGGTCAACACCGGGGAGCTGTTTTTT. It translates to CASSDRVNTGELFF.

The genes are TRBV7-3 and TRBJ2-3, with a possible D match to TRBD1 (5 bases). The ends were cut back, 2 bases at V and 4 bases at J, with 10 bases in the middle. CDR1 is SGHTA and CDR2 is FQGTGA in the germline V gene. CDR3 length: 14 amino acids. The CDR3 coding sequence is TGTGCCAGCAGCTTAGGACATGGAGCAGATACGCAGTATTTT. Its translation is CASSLGHGADTQYF.